The 23 T cell receptor beta chains in this list originate from one sample, sequenced in a study of control samples from healthy donors and cancer patients. Using immunoSEQ multiplex PCR, the repertoire was profiled, and TCRdb retains in-frame clones only, with some absent. This table holds 130,000 or so clones, around 87% found once. Material: blood. These receptors all stem from a man aged 30 to 39 in good health.

This rearrangement joins TRBV27 to TRBJ1-4, with 9 positions matching TRBD1. Germline CDR1 and CDR2: MNHEY and SMNVEV (reference sequence). Trimming at V came to 2 bases and at J to 8 bases, leaving 9 bases not matched to a gene. The CDR3 is 16 amino acids. The CDR3 nucleotides are TGTGCCAGCAGTTTAAAATACAGGGGGCTACGCGAAAAACTGTTTTTT. This sequence encodes CASSLKYRGLREKLFF.

This clone was recorded once. V usage is TRBV5-1 and J usage is TRBJ1-1; perhaps TRBD1 as D (5 bases). Deletions cut 0 bases from V and 1 base from J, with 10 bases between. CDR3 length equals 15 residues. CDR1 and CDR2 (germline): SGHRS, YFSETQ. The CDR3 is CASSLEGLQNTEAFF. The CDR3 DNA reads TGCGCCAGCAGCTTGGAGGGACTCCAGAACACTGAAGCTTTCTTT.

The rearrangement uses TRBV27 and TRBJ2-3; D may be TRBD2 (6 bases). The CDR3 spans 13 residues. Trimming cost V 7 bases and J 3 bases, with 11 bases left between them. Germline assignment: CDR1 MNHEY and CDR2 SMNVEV (reference sequence). CDR3 in amino acids: CASKRGGTDTQYF. DNA for the CDR3: TGTGCCAGCAAACGGGGAGGAACAGATACGCAGTATTTT.

The chain combines TRBV3-1 (or the pseudogene TRBV3-2) with TRBJ2-3; 7 nucleotides line up with TRBD1. The V gene's germline CDR1 is LGHDT and CDR2 YNNKEL (reference sequence). V lost 3 bases, J lost 2 bases, and 5 bases stayed unmatched. This CDR3 is built from 15 residues. The CDR3 DNA reads TGTGCCAGCAGCCACCTCGGACAGGTCACAGATACGCAGTATTTT. It specifies CASSHLGQVTDTQYF.

The chain joins TRBV19 to TRBJ2-5; D call uncertain. This CDR3 spans 13 amino acids. CDR1 is LNHDA and CDR2 is SQIVND in the germline V gene (reference sequence). Trimming pared 6 bases from V and 0 bases from J, leaving 8 bases between. CDR3 residues: CASRSADQETQYF. For the CDR3, the DNA is TGTGCCAGTAGGTCGGCGGACCAAGAGACCCAGTACTTC.

J is TRBJ2-3 and V is TRBV7-8; D remains ambiguous. The CDR3 spans 15 residues. V was cut by 3 bases and J by 1 base, with 11 bases left in between. Germline values: CDR1 SGHVS, CDR2 FQNEAQ. CDR3 in amino acids: CASSFTMTGTDTQYF. CDR3 nucleotide sequence: TGTGCCAGCAGCTTTACGATGACGGGCACAGATACGCAGTATTTT.

This chain connects TRBV18 to TRBJ1-2, with D possibly matching TRBD1 (6 bases). Germline lookup yields CDR1 KGHSH and CDR2 LQKENI. CDR3 size: 16 residues. Trimming pared 1 base from V and 0 bases from J, leaving 12 bases between. CDR3 sequence reads: CASSPQDRPANYGYTF. The CDR3 DNA follows: TGTGCCAGCTCACCACAGGACAGACCAGCTAACTATGGCTACACCTTC.

V is TRBV5-1 and J is TRBJ1-4; D is undetermined. The CDR3 has 14 residues. Germline CDR1 SGHRS, CDR2 YFSETQ. With 0 bases removed from V and 4 bases from J, the gap between germline ends came to 7 bases. The CDR3 loop is CASSLGSINEKLFF. The CDR3 DNA reads as TGCGCCAGCAGCTTGGGTTCCATTAATGAAAAACTGTTTTTT.

The CDR3 reads CASSLLAGGAIGHF. As DNA, the CDR3 is TGTGCCAGCAGCTTGTTGGCGGGGGGCGCGATCGGCCACTTT. The chain couples TRBV5-6 to TRBJ1-6, with TRBD1 as a possible D gene (6 bases). The CDR3 has 14 residues. The germline V and J ends were trimmed by 1 base and 18 bases, with 20 bases remaining between them. The V gene's germline CDR1 is SGHDT and CDR2 YYEEEE.

This rearrangement joins TRBV2 to TRBJ1-5; D is uncertain. Looked up from germline, CDR1 is SNHLY and CDR2 is FYNNEI. V was shortened by 8 bases and J by 1 base, with 12 bases between the two germline ends. This CDR3 has 14 residues. CDR3 in DNA: TGTGCCAGCGCCTTGAGGATGAGCAATCAGCCCCAGCATTTT. Encoded protein: CASALRMSNQPQHF.

The rearrangement joins TRBV5-1 to TRBJ2-2; 9 bases align to TRBD1. The length of the CDR3 is 16 residues. Per germline, CDR1 SGHRS and CDR2 YFSETQ. Trimming cost V 1 base and J 7 bases; bases outside gene matches: 8. The CDR3 sequence: CASSLYTGGVGGELFF. CDR3 DNA: TGCGCCAGCAGCTTGTATACAGGGGGCGTCGGCGGGGAGCTGTTTTTT.

This chain connects TRBV14 to TRBJ2-7; weak D call: TRBD1 (6 bases). CDR1 is SGHDN, CDR2 FVKESK, per germline. This CDR3 region has 15 residues. The ends were cut back, 4 bases at V and 3 bases at J, with 16 bases in the middle. CDR3 in DNA: TGTGCCAGCAGCCTTACCAGGGGAAGGAGCTACGAGCAGTACGTC. Its protein is CASSLTRGRSYEQYV.

The rearrangement joins TRBV5-8 to TRBJ2-2; no definite D call. V lost 1 base, J lost 8 bases, and 15 bases lay in between. From germline, CDR1 is SGHTS and CDR2 YDEGEE. The CDR3 covers 15 residues. The CDR3 is CASSLLEGGVGELFF. The CDR3 DNA reads as TGTGCCAGCAGCTTGCTAGAAGGCGGAGTGGGGGAGCTGTTTTTT.

The chain uses TRBV4-1 and TRBJ2-1; 9 bases line up with TRBD1. Germline lookup yields CDR1 MGHRA and CDR2 YSYEKL. V shed 3 bases and J 4 bases; nucleotides not matched to a gene: 4. CDR3 length equals 15 residues. CDR3 nucleotides: TGCGCCAGCAGCCAGGCCGGGACAGGGTACAATGAGCAGTTCTTC. Its translation: CASSQAGTGYNEQFF.

The CDR3, as DNA: TGCGCCAGCAGTGAGTCGATGGGGCAGGAGACCCAGTACTTC. Its translation: CASSESMGQETQYF. This chain joins TRBV10-2 and TRBJ2-5; maybe TRBD1 (5 bases). V lost 0 bases, J lost 5 bases, and 10 bases lay in between. The V gene's germline CDR1 is WSHSY and CDR2 SAAADI. This CDR3 has 14 amino acids.

The chain has TRBV10-3 and TRBJ1-4; TRBD1 matches at 7 bases. The length of the CDR3 is 15 residues. The V gene end was trimmed by 0 bases and the J gene end by 3 bases; junction bases not matched to a gene: 1. Germline loops: CDR1 ENHRY, CDR2 SYGVKD. CDR3 loop: CAISESGQANEKLFF. As DNA, the CDR3 is TGTGCCATCAGTGAGTCAGGACAGGCTAATGAAAAACTGTTTTTT.

The chain links TRBV5-1 to TRBJ2-2, with D maybe TRBD2 (6 bases). Trimming left V 4 bases short and J 4 bases short, with 17 bases between. The CDR3 is made up of 16 amino acids. CDR1 and CDR2 (germline): SGHRS, YFSETQ. DNA for the CDR3: TGCGCCAGCAGCCCTGGAGGCGGGGAGCTCACCGGGGAGCTGTTTTTT. Translation gives CASSPGGGELTGELFF. Using reference TRBV5-1 and TRBJ2-2 for the parts outside the CDR3, the full variable domain is KAGVTQTPRYLIKTRGQQVTLSCSPISGHRSVSWYQQTPGQGLQFLFEYFSETQRNKGNFPGRFSGRQFSNSRSEMNVSTLELGDSALYLCASSPGGGELTGELFFGEGSRLTVL.

The chain links TRBV18 to TRBJ1-1, with D unresolved. Germline values: CDR1 KGHSH, CDR2 LQKENI. This CDR3 contains 13 residues. V lost 5 bases and J 0 bases, leaving 7 bases between the germline ends. The CDR3 region is CASSTDMNTEAFF. CDR3 sequence (DNA): TGTGCCAGCTCAACAGACATGAACACTGAAGCTTTCTTT.

The rearrangement uses TRBV7-2 and TRBJ2-1; no clear D gene. Trimming removed 5 bases at V and 7 bases at J, with 12 bases between. There are 13 residues in the CDR3. Per the germline V gene, CDR1 is SGHTA and CDR2 is FQGNSA. CDR3 sequence: CASSRARANEQFF. The CDR3 region has the DNA TGTGCCAGCAGCCGCGCCCGGGCGAATGAGCAGTTCTTC.

V usage is TRBV3-1 (or the pseudogene TRBV3-2) and J usage is TRBJ2-5; weak D call: TRBD2 (6 bases). Germline V gene lookup returns CDR1 LGHDT and CDR2 YNNKEL (reference sequence). This CDR3 contains 14 residues. V was cut by 4 bases and J by 5 bases, with 14 bases left in between. The CDR3 DNA reads TGTGCCAGCAGCCCGAGAGGGGCGGGGGAGACCCAGTACTTC. It is translated as CASSPRGAGETQYF.

This chain uses TRBV11-2 with TRBJ1-1, with D perhaps matching TRBD1 (6 bases). The CDR3 is 19 residues long. CDR1 and CDR2 (germline): SGHAT, FQNNGV. Trimming cost V 0 bases and J 8 bases, with 28 bases left between them. This CDR3 is CASSLDGGRGVLREAEAFF. The CDR3 DNA is TGTGCCAGCAGCTTAGATGGTGGCAGGGGTGTCTTGCGGGAGGCGGAAGCTTTCTTT.

J is TRBJ2-7 and V is TRBV25-1, with 12 bases fitting TRBD1. The V segment lost 4 bases and the J segment 3 bases; nucleotides outside the gene matches: 10. Germline V gene data show CDR1 as MGHDK and CDR2 as SYGVNS. This CDR3 spans 17 amino acids. CDR3: CASSGQAGTGGFYEQYF. The CDR3 coding sequence is TGTGCCAGCAGTGGACAAGCCGGGACAGGGGGCTTCTACGAGCAGTACTTC.

This rearrangement joins TRBV9 to TRBJ2-3; D gene uncertain. With 0 bases removed from V and 0 bases from J, the gap between germline ends came to 5 bases. The CDR3 runs to 14 residues. From germline, CDR1 is SGDLS and CDR2 YYNGEE. The CDR3 is CASSVGTSTDTQYF. The CDR3, as DNA: TGTGCCAGCAGCGTAGGAACTAGCACAGATACGCAGTATTTT.